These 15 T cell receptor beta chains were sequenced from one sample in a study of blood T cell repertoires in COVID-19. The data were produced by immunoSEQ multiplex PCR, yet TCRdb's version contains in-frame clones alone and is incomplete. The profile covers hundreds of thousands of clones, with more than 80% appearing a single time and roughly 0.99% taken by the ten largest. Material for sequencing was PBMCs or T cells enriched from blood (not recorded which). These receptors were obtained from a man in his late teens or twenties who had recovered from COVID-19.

The chain's CDR3 is CASSRTTGDYEQFF. The CDR3 bases are TGTGCCAGCAGCCGTACTACAGGGGACTATGAGCAGTTCTTC. V and J are TRBV7-3 and TRBJ2-1, with a possible D match to TRBD1 (7 bases). CDR1 SGHTA and CDR2 FQGTGA come from the germline V gene. This CDR3 comprises 14 residues. V gave up 5 bases and J gave up 8 bases, with 16 bases separating them.

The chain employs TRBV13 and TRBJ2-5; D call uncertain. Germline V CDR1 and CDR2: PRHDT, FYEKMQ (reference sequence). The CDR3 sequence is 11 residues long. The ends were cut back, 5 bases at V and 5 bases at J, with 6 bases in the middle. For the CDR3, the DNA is TGTGCCAGCAGCGTACTGGAGACCCAGTACTTC. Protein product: CASSVLETQYF.

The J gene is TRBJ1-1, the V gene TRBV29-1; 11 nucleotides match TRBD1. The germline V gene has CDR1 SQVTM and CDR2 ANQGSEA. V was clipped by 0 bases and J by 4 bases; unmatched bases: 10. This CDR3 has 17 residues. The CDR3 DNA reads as TGCAGCGTTGAAGATCGGGACAGGGGGGATGTCGGCACTGAAGCTTTCTTT. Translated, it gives CSVEDRDRGDVGTEAFF. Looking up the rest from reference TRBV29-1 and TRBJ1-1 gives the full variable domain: SAVISQKPSRDICQRGTSLTIQCQVDSQVTMMFWYRQQPGQSLTLIATANQGSEATYESGFVIDKFPISRPNLTFSTLTVSNMSPEDSSIYLCSVEDRDRGDVGTEAFFGQGTRLTVV.

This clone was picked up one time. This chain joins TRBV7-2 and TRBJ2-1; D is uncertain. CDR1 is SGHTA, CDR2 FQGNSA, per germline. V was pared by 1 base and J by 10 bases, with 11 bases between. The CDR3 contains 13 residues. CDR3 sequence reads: CASSLGHLREQFF. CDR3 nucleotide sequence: TGTGCCAGCAGCTTAGGACATTTACGAGAGCAGTTCTTC.

Here the CDR3 reads CASRERNSPLHF. The CDR3 bases are TGTGCCAGCAGGGAGAGAAATTCACCCCTCCACTTT. The chain recombines TRBV28 with TRBJ1-6, with D hard to call. This CDR3 has 12 amino acids. The V gene's germline CDR1 is MDHEN and CDR2 SYDVKM. Trimming stripped 6 bases from V and 7 bases from J, with 7 bases between.

CDR3 coding DNA: TGTGCCAGCTCACCAACAGGGGGCAGACAGCCCCAGCATTTT. Protein product: CASSPTGGRQPQHF. This chain uses TRBV18 with TRBJ1-5, with 9 bases fitting TRBD1. Germline CDR1 and CDR2: KGHSH and LQKENI. The CDR3 totals 14 residues. J lost 7 bases, V lost 2 bases, and 3 bases had no gene match.

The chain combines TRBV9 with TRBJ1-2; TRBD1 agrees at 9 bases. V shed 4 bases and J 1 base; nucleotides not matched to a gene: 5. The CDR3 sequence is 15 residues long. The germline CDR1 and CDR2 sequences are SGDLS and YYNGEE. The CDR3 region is CASSPRTGVNYGYTF. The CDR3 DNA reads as TGTGCCAGCAGCCCCCGGACAGGGGTTAACTATGGCTACACCTTC.

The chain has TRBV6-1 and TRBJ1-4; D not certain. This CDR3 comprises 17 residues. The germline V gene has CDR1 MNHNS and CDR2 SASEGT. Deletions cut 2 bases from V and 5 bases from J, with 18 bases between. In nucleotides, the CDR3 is TGTGCCAGCAGTGAAAAGGGAGAGTGGGCTTGGAATGAAAAACTGTTTTTT. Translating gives CASSEKGEWAWNEKLFF.

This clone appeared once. Here the CDR3 DNA reads TGTGCCAGTACCACGCTTCCGGGACAGGGCAATCAGCCCCAGCATTTT. As protein: CASTTLPGQGNQPQHF. The chain uses TRBV19 and TRBJ1-5; 8 bases are shared with TRBD1. The germline V gene has CDR1 LNHDA and CDR2 SQIVND (reference sequence). The CDR3 totals 16 residues. With 7 bases clipped from V and 2 bases from J, the junction kept 10 bases outside the gene matches.

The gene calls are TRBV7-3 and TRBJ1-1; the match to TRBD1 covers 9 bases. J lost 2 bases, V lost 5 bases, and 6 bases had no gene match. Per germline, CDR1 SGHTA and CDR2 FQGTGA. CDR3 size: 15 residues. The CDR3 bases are TGTGCCAGCAGCCCGACAGGGGGTTATAACACTGAAGCTTTCTTT. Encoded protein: CASSPTGGYNTEAFF.

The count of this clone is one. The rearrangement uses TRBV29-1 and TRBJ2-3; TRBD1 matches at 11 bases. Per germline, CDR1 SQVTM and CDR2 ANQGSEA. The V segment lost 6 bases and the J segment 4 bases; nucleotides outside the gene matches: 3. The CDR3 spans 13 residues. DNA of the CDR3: TGCAGCGTGGGGGGACAGGGGGCAGATACGCAGTATTTT. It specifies CSVGGQGADTQYF.

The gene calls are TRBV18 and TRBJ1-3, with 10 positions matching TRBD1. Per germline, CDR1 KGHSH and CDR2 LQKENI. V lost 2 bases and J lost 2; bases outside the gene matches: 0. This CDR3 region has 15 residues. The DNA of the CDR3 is TGTGCCAGCTCACCAGGGACAGGGGCTGGAAACACCATATATTTT. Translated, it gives CASSPGTGAGNTIYF.

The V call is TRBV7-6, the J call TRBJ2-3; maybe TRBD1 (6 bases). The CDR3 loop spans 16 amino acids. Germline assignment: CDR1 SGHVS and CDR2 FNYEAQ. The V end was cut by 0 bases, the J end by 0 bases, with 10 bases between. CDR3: CASSLAQGQSTDTQYF. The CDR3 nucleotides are TGTGCCAGCAGCTTAGCCCAGGGACAAAGCACAGATACGCAGTATTTT.

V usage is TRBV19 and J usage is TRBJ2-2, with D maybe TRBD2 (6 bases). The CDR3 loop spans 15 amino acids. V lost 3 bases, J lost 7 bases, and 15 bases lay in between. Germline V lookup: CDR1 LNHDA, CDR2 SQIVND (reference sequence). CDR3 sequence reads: CASSMMRPGGGELFF. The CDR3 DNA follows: TGTGCCAGTAGTATGATGAGACCCGGGGGCGGGGAGCTGTTTTTT.

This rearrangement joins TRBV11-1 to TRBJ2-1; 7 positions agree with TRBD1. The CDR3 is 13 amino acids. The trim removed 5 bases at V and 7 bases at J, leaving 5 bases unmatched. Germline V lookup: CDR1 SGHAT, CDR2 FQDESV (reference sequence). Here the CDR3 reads CASSLQGLNEQFF. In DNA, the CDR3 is TGTGCCAGCAGCCTACAGGGGCTTAATGAGCAGTTCTTC.